Listed here is a single T cell receptor (beta chain). Its antigen is unidentified. This record comes from a study of T cell responses to AZD1222 COVID-19 vaccine. Study conclusions and caveats: Clonal diversity may have been underestimated in mostly white British donors. Close to half of all spike-specific TCRs reportedly target regions of the variants that are unmutated.

The CDR3 has 14 residues. V shed 4 bases and J shed 5 bases, with 9 bases lying between them. Germline V lookup: CDR1 MNHEY, CDR2 SVGAGI. The repertoire was sequenced with immunoSEQ multiplex PCR; TCRdb's copy has only in-frame clones and lacks some. The sample holds 100,000 to 150,000 clones, roughly 90% seen once. The TCR originated in an adult in good health. The chain recombines TRBV6-5 with TRBJ1-6; D is perhaps TRBD1 (6 bases). Sequenced here: peripheral blood, sampled on day 0 of AZD1222 vaccination. The CDR3 nucleotides read TGTGCCAGCAGTTCCAGGGGAGATAATTCACCCCTCCACTTT. Its protein product is CASSSRGDNSPLHF.